This TCR beta chain was retrieved from a study of control samples from healthy donors and cancer patients. Libraries were prepared by immunoSEQ multiplex PCR; TCRdb keeps only in-frame clonotypes and omits some of them. The sample lists approximately 140,000 clones, roughly 92% occurring once. CDR1 SQVTM and CDR2 ANQGSEA come from the germline V gene. With V trimmed by 7 bases and J by 4 bases, 3 bases remained unmatched. The CDR3 has 13 amino acids. This clonotype was sampled from a young man in good health. The sequenced sample consisted of blood. The chain carries TRBV29-1 and TRBJ2-6; 8 bases fit TRBD1. In nucleotides, the CDR3 is TGCAGCGCAGGGGGCTCCGGGGCCAACGTCCTGACTTTC. Amino acids: CSAGGSGANVLTF.